This TCR beta chain was observed in a study of long-term antiretroviral therapy in people with HIV. V shed 0 bases and J shed 6 bases, with 9 bases lying between them. The CDR3 is 13 amino acids. The germline CDR1 and CDR2 sequences are SGHRS and YFSETQ. Version v3.0 of the immunoSEQ assay was performed at survey level. The protocol was immunoSEQ multiplex PCR, while the TCRdb copy is restricted to in-frame clones and leaves out a portion. Found here are about 26,000 clones, 86% of them singletons; the top ten hold under 5%. Sequencing used unsorted PBMCs, obtained roughly 2.6 years after starting antiretroviral therapy. The chain recombines TRBV5-1 with TRBJ1-2; unclear D gene. The clonotype was recovered from a man in his forties with HIV. CDR3 sequence (DNA): TGCGCCAGCAGCTTGGAAACCACCCATGGCTACACCTTC. Encoded protein: CASSLETTHGYTF.